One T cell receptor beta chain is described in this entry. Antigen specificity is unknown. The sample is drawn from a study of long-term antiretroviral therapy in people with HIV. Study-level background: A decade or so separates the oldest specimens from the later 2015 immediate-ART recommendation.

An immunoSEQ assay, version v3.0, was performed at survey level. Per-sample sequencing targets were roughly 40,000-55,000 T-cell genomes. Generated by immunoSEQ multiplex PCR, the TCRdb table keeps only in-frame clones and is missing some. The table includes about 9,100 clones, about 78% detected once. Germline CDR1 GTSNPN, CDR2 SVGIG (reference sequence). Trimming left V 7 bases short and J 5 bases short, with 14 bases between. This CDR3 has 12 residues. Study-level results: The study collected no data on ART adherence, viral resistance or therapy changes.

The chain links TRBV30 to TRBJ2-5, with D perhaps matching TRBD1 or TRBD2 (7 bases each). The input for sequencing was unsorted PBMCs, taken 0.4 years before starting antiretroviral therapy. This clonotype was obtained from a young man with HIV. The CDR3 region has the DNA TGTGCCTCCAGGGGGGGCGCGGAGACCCAGTACTTC. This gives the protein CASRGGAETQYF.